The clone carrying this TCR beta chain was seen only a few times. Its specificity is not known. The sample comes from a study of cytomegalovirus exposure and HLA in healthy donors. Overall study results and limits: When analyzed later, the rates of TCR association showed variation by HLA locus, with DRB1 the most and HLA-C the fewest. One later analysis reportedly identified an Asian-associated ancestry cluster that showed fewer N-insertions than the 666-donor mean. In vitro experiments confirmed that three CMV-associated chains were specific for CMV antigens.

PCR involved 60 Vbeta and 13 Jbeta primers. Only in-frame clones appear in the TCRdb table, and some are missing; sequencing was by immunoSEQ multiplex PCR. The sample lists about 180,000 clones; 65% to 85% were seen once. There are 12 residues in the CDR3. V lost 5 bases, J lost 2 bases, and 7 bases lay in between. The V gene's germline CDR1 is SNHLY and CDR2 FYNNEI. Specimen: PBMCs. This sequence joins TRBV2 and TRBJ2-7; D is unclear. The TCR comes from a girl aged 10 to 17 in good health and CMV-seropositive. CDR3 residues: CASSQKTYEQYF. The CDR3 DNA is TGTGCCAGCAGTCAAAAAACCTACGAGCAGTACTTC.